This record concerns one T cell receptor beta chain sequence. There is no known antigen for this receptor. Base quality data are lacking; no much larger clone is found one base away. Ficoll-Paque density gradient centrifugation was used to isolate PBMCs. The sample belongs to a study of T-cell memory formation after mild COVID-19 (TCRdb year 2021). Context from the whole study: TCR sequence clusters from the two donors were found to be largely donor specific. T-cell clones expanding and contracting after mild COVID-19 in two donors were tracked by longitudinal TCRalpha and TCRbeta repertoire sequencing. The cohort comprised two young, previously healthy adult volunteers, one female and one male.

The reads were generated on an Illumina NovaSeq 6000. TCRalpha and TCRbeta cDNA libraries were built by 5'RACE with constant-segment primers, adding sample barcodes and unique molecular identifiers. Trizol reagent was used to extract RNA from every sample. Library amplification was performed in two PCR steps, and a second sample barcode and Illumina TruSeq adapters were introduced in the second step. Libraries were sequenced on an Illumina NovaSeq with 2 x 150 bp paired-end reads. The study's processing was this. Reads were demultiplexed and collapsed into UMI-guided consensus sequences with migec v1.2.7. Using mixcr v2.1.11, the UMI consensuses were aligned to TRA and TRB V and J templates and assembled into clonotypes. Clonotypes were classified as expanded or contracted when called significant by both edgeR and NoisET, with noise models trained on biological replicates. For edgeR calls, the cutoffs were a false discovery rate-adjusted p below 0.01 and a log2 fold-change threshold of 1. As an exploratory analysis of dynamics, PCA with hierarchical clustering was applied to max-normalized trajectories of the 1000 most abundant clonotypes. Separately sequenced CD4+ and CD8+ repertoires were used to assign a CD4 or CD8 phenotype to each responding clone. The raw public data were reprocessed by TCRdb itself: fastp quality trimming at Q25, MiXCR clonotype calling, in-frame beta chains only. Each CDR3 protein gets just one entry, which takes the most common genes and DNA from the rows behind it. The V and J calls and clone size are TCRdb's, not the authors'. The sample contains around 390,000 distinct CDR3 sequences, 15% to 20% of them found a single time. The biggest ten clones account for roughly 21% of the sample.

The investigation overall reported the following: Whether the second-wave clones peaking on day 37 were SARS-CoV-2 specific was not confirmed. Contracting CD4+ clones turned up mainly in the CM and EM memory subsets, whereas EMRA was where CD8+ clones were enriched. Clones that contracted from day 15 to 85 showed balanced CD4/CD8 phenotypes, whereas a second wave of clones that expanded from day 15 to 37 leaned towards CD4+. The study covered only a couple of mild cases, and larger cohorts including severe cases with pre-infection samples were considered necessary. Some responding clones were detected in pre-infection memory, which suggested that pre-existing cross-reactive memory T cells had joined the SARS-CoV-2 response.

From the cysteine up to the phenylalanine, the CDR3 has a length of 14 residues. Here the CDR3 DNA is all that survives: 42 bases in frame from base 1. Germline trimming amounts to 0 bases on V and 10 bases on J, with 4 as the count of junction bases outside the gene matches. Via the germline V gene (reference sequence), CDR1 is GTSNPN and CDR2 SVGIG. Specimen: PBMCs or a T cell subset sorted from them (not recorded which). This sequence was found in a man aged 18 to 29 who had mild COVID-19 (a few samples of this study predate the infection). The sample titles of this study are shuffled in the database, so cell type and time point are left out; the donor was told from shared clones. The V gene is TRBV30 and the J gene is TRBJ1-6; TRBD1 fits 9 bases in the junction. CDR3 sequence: CAWSVTGGGSPLHF. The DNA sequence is TGTGCCTGGAGTGTTACAGGGGGCGGCTCACCCCTCCACTTT. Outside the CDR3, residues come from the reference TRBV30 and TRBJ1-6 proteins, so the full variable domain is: SQTIHQWPATLVQPVGSPLSLECTVEGTSNPNLYWYRQAAGRGLQLLFYSVGIGQISSEVPQNLSASRPQDRQFILSSKKLLLSDSGFYLCAWSVTGGGSPLHFGNGTRLTVT.